The T cell receptor (beta chain) under discussion was sequenced for a study of cytomegalovirus exposure and HLA in healthy donors (TCRdb year 2017). Regarding the research as a whole: According to an earlier analysis of a few hundred of the donors, about 170 million T cells yielded approximately 120 million unique TCR beta sequences and roughly 280 Gb of sequence data. HLA typing included class I and class II loci at four-digit resolution. Rather than using new phenotypic data, the later analysis identified candidate immune exposures from TCR beta sequences and from how often those sequences occurred across donors. To decide whether each TCR beta V gene segment behaved as functional or pseudogenic, an earlier analysis of nearly 600 of the donors relied on high-throughput TCR beta sequencing. The study combined high-throughput TCR immunosequencing, statistical association of individual TCRs with disease status, and machine learning to predict cytomegalovirus infection status. The number of typed donors differed by locus: roughly 629-640 for A, B, C, DRB1 and DQB1; approximately 540 for DQA1; 606 for DPA1; and around 450 for DPB1. Donor age, sex, ethnicity and CMV serostatus were collected together with the repertoire data. An early release covering about 600 HLA-typed donors comprised roughly 300 gigabases of sequencing data and around 80 million unique TCR sequences. Of the 350 to 450 genotyped donors, approximately 83% fell in the genetic ancestry cluster associated with self-reported Caucasian donors. Genome-wide SNP genotypes for about 55% of the roughly 670 donors were used in a later genetic analysis, which treated that subset as a discovery cohort. All discovery cohort repertoires had been generated on a single sequencing platform. The study aimed to test whether signatures of past pathogen exposure could be identified by cataloging public T cell receptors. A separate validation cohort of about 110 different subjects was used in addition to the roughly 640-subject first cohort. To study patterns of TCR occurrence, a later analysis re-analyzed previously published TCR beta repertoires from around 660 donors and added high-resolution HLA genotyping. The study used immunosequencing to profile the T cell repertoires of approximately 630 subjects and linked those repertoires to cytomegalovirus serostatus. Among 398 genotyped donors of the cohort, an average of about 240,000 unique TCR beta nucleotide sequences were sequenced per donor, roughly a sixth of them non-productive. Four to six DR-DQ haplotypes were handled as single units for association and clustering, since linkage in the cohort was strong.

The library was generated by the immunoSEQ multiplex PCR assay. For the multiplex PCR, a mixture combining 60 forward primers for TCR Vbeta segments and 13 reverse primers for TCR Jbeta segments was used. The CDR3 region of rearranged TCR beta genes was amplified from genomic DNA with a multiplex PCR assay. Amplified TCR beta libraries were sequenced as 87-base-pair reads on the Illumina HiSeq System. The original methods were these. A later analysis tallied roughly 80 million unique TCR beta chains across the 666 repertoires, and approximately 12 million of those chains were shared by two or more donors. A nearest-neighbor algorithm error-corrected the raw reads and collapsed the reads into unique sequences, merging closely related sequences to remove PCR and sequencing errors. V, D and J gene segments were assigned by aligning CDR3 sequences to IMGT reference sequences. For a sequence to be retained, a match of at least six nucleotides to both a V gene segment and a J gene segment was required. Rearrangements were classified as productive when the CDR3 lacked stop codons and remained in frame with V and J, and all other rearrangements were classified as non-productive. CDR3 was defined according to IMGT convention as the region running from the second conserved V-encoded cysteine to the conserved J-encoded phenylalanine. The earlier analysis of a few hundred of the donors excluded any sequence lacking an unambiguous match to a single V gene segment. In an earlier analysis of some 590 of the donors, a V segment was called functional when productive rearrangements were above 56.7%, and segregating when the standard deviation between donors exceeded 5%. A statistical classification framework was built to diagnose cytomegalovirus status from the catalog of TCR beta chain sequences. In a later analysis, TCR nucleotide sequences were compared against IMGT/GENE-DB human TR gene sequences so that V and J genes could be assigned. Using the TCRdist pipeline, a later analysis assigned CDR3 sequences along with most-parsimonious VDJ recombination scenarios. In a later analysis, each TCR beta chain was defined by its CDR3 amino acid sequence together with its V-gene family, and reads lacking a unique V-gene family were excluded. As a way to deal with suspected cross-contamination and a sequencing artifact, a later analysis dropped more than 500 nucleotide sequences that were highly shared and had low generation probability. A later analysis calculated a clonal expansion index for each public chain from normalized within-repertoire ranks of inferred template counts. In a later analysis, generation probabilities were computed using a VDJ recombination model fitted to out-of-frame rearrangements, and the results were checked against IGoR. Hypergeometric tests were used in a later analysis to score TCR-TCR, TCR-HLA and TCR-CMV co-occurrence, with a repertoire-size bias correction applied to the TCR pairs. To estimate false discovery rates, a later analysis permuted the HLA or CMV assignments 20 times. In a later analysis, co-occurring TCRs were grouped with DBSCAN, and TCRdist sequence similarity was added when clustering was performed within HLA-allele-positive subsets. Repertoires with fewer than 30,000 or more than 120,000 public chains were left out of co-occurrence clustering, as were five repertoires with anomalous nucleotide sharing. Here the immuneACCESS table is served through TCRdb, limited to in-frame sequences with V and J called. Missing clones are a known gap in these copies; in checked studies unresolved V genes cover under half, and the rest lacks a known reason. The V and J calls and the clone size are those of that table, but D and trimming were determined from the DNA. In all, the sample holds 200,000 to 250,000 clones, and under 70% of those were seen once. About 2.8% of the sample is in the top ten clones.

On the study overall, not on this receptor specifically: While some public TCRs were present in many individuals, most TCR sequences turned up only very rarely across donors. When HLA alleles, especially DR and DQ, strongly co-occurred, attributing TCR associations to individual alleles was difficult. In a later analysis, the rate of TCR association differed among HLA loci, with DRB1 alleles having the most associated TCRs and HLA-C alleles having the fewest. In a later genetic analysis, a missense DCLRE1C variant was associated with V-gene and J-gene trimming of TCR beta chains, and the association was replicated in an independent cohort. Immune exposure information for the cohort was limited to CMV serostatus. In a later analysis, several top co-occurrence clusters were reported to appear linked to parvovirus B19, influenza, CMV and Epstein-Barr virus. The authors suggested that the approach could potentially be extended to other disease states and immunological phenotypes. Roughly uniform sequencing depth across donors was assumed in presence/absence analyses, although this assumption may not hold. Compared with equally common non-associated chains, HLA-associated TCR beta chains in a later analysis were more clonally expanded and had lower generation probabilities. Because some donors lacked HLA typing at each locus, the association tests relied only on the typed subset. In an earlier analysis of approximately 590 of the donors, most TCR beta V segments were observed in productive rearrangements about 87% or about 30% of the time, broadly matching IMGT annotations. In both the original and validation cohorts, the classifier was reported to diagnose cytomegalovirus status with high specificity and sensitivity. According to a later genetic analysis, donors in an Asian-associated ancestry cluster had fewer N-insertions in productive TCRs than the approximately 650-donor mean. Because counts were too low, roughly 16 rarely observed V segments, including chromosome 9 orphons, were left out of the earlier analysis of 587 of the donors. A further reported finding was that TCR beta sequences accurately predicted the HLA-A and HLA-B alleles for most subjects in the first cohort. In vitro tests confirmed that a few of the cytomegalovirus-associated TCR beta chains recognize cytomegalovirus antigens. The cohort was sequenced for TCR beta chains only, and without alpha or paired-chain data the features that could be detected were limited. A group of highly shared sequence variants was considered likely to be a technical artifact of the sequencing pipeline. At a false discovery rate of 0.05, a later analysis linked around 17,000 TCR beta sequences to specific HLA alleles. In the study, 150 to 200 TCR beta chains were listed as associated with cytomegalovirus. Because the 87-base-pair reads could not distinguish some IMGT-functional V segments, including TRBV6-2 and TRBV6-3, those segments were excluded. Correlated functional status among segregating V segments might reflect linkage disequilibrium, but an unknown experimental factor could not be ruled out. Most CMV-associated TCR beta chains appeared to be HLA-restricted in a later analysis, and the HLA associations seemed to be driven largely by CMV exposure.

To note about this clone: Its target antigen remains unknown. Within one base of it there is no much larger clone, and no base qualities were kept.

Sequences MNHEY (CDR1) and SMNVEV (CDR2) are obtained from the germline V gene (reference sequence). Deletion took 5 bases off V and 0 bases off J, with a span of 26 bases between the germline ends. Reading from cysteine to phenylalanine, the CDR3 counts 19 amino acids. Kept here is only the CDR3 DNA, which spans 57 bases and is read in frame from base 1. In total, roughly 670 healthy bone marrow donors made up the cohort. At the time of sampling, every cohort member was nominally healthy, though immune exposures that went unrecorded were likely present. The donor was CMV seropositive and was included in the group of 250 to 350 seropositive cohort members. Every donor gave a peripheral blood sample, and the peripheral blood mononuclear cells from that sample were used for TCR beta sequencing. The Qiagen DNeasy Blood Extraction Kit was used to extract genomic DNA from the blood cell samples.

The chain is encoded by TRBV27 joined to TRBJ2-7; the D gene is perhaps TRBD1, from 6 matching bases. The origin of this receptor is a man between 40 and 49 years old in good health and CMV-seropositive. Specimen: PBMCs. The base sequence is TGTGCCAGCAGTCGAGGGCCTCTGATGGGGGCCCATAGCTCCTACGAGCAGTACTTC. Translation gives CASSRGPLMGAHSSYEQYF.